The 3 T cell receptor beta chains presented below share a single source sample, sequenced in a study of blood T cell repertoires in COVID-19. TCRdb keeps only in-frame clones here, not all; method: immunoSEQ multiplex PCR. The data contain around 300,000 clones, around 87% of them singletons. The sequenced sample was peripheral blood. All receptors derive from a man aged 50-60 years with active or convalescent COVID-19.

The J gene is TRBJ2-5, the V gene TRBV7-7; 8 nucleotides agree with TRBD1. CDR1 is SSHAT and CDR2 is FNYEAQ in the germline V gene (reference sequence). The CDR3 runs to 15 residues. Trimming removed 2 bases from V and 5 bases from J; junction bases left unmatched: 7. The chain's CDR3 is CASSLSARQGETQYF. CDR3 DNA sequence: TGTGCCAGCAGCTTAAGCGCGCGACAGGGGGAGACCCAGTACTTC. The complete variable domain, with remaining parts taken from reference TRBV7-7 and TRBJ2-5, reads GAGVSQSPRYKVTKRGQDVTLRCDPISSHATLYWYQQALGQGPEFLTYFNYEAQPDKSGLPSDRFSAERPEGSISTLTIQRTEQRDSAMYRCASSLSARQGETQYFGPGTRLLVL.

In this sample, this clone turned up once. The V and J genes are TRBV2 and TRBJ1-6, with a weak D call TRBD1 (5 bases). The CDR3 has 13 amino acids. V was cut by 9 bases and J by 10 bases, with 16 bases left in between. Looked up from germline, CDR1 is SNHLY and CDR2 is FYNNEI. The CDR3 nucleotides are TGTGCCAGTGGGGCCTCACCGGTGTCACCCCTCCACTTT. Translated: CASGASPVSPLHF.

This rearrangement joins TRBV4-1 to TRBJ2-7; tentative D call: TRBD1 (6 bases). The CDR3 runs to 17 residues. Per germline, CDR1 MGHRA and CDR2 YSYEKL. V was clipped by 5 bases and J by 0 bases, with 20 bases between them. In nucleotides, the CDR3 is TGCGCCAGCAGCTACCAATTAACGGACAGCCACTCCTACGAGCAGTACTTC. Protein: CASSYQLTDSHSYEQYF.